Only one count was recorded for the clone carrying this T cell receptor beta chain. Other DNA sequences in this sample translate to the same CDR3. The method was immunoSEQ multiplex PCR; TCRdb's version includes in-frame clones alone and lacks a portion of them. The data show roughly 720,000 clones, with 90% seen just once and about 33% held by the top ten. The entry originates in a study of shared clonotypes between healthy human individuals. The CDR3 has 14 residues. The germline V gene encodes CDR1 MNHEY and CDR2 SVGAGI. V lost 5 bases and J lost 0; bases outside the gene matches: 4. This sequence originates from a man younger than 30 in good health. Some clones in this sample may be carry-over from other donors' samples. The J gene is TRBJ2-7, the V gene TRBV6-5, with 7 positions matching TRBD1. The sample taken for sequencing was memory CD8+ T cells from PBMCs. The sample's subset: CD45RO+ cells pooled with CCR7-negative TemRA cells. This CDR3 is CASSPGQSSYEQYF. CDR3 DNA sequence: TGTGCCAGCAGTCCGGGACAGAGCTCCTACGAGCAGTACTTC.